This T cell receptor (beta chain) was profiled in a study of breast tumors, draining lymph nodes, adjacent tissues. There are many counts of this clonotype. Its target is not known. Overall study results and limits: Compared with basal-like, luminal-like tumors shared significantly more repertoire with nontumor tissue. The data were judged consistent with most tumor T cells coming from lymph node and expanding in tumor. The lymph node origin of tumor T cells was framed as consistent with a hypothesis, not demonstrated.

CDR3 length: 13 residues. Germline loops: CDR1 DFQATT, CDR2 SNEGSKA (reference sequence). Trimming left V 3 bases short and J 0 bases short, with 5 bases between. TCRdb re-called the multiplex PCR reads through MiXCR, storing one row per CDR3 protein. The table has some 47,000 distinct CDR3 sequences, roughly 41% seen once. Input material: breast tumor tissue. The V gene is TRBV20-1, the J gene TRBJ2-2; D is unclear. The receptor comes from a female donor with breast cancer. Some clones in this sample may be carry-over from other donors' samples. CDR3 coding DNA: TGCAGTGCTAGCGGTCCGAACACCGGGGAGCTGTTTTTT. Amino acids: CSASGPNTGELFF.